This T cell receptor (beta chain) was identified in a study of cytomegalovirus exposure and HLA in healthy donors. With respect to this clone: The antigen is unknown.

The CDR3 is 13 residues long. V was pared by 5 bases and J by 1 base, with 4 bases of the junction left unmatched. The germline V gene has CDR1 SQVTM and CDR2 ANQGSEA. Study-wide points: The authors confirmed in vitro that three CMV-associated chains were specific for CMV antigens. A later analysis revealed that TCR association rates differed between HLA loci, peaking at DRB1 and bottoming out at HLA-C. According to an earlier analysis, most TCR beta V segments yielded productive rearrangements about 90% or about 30% of the time.

This PCR relied on a set of 60 Vbeta primers and 13 Jbeta primers. How the authors handled the data: Roughly 81 million unique TCR beta chains, 10 million to 14 million shared, were counted in a later analysis. Clones were read by immunoSEQ multiplex PCR, and TCRdb kept only the in-frame ones, dropping some. That table gives V, J and clone size, and the DNA gave D and trimming. The repertoire includes some 120,000 clones, under 85% of them detected once, and 3.1% sits in the top ten. The sequenced sample consisted of PBMCs. The V and J genes are TRBV29-1 and TRBJ1-1; 7 bases are a match to TRBD1. The TCR sequence derives from a man aged 30 to 39 in good health and CMV-seronegative. CDR3 sequence (DNA): TGCAGCGTTAGACGGGACAGGAACACTGAAGCTTTCTTT. Its translation: CSVRRDRNTEAFF.